The next 26 T cell receptor beta chains were all read from a single sample in a study of PD-1 blockade in classical Hodgkin lymphoma. Using immunoSEQ multiplex PCR, the repertoire was profiled, and TCRdb retains in-frame clones only, with some absent. The sample consists of around 96,000 clones, over 70% of them appearing once. Autologous stem cell transplantation was followed by relapse in every patient, and brentuximab vedotin exposure varied. The sequencing used peripheral blood mononuclear cells (PBMCs), collected at baseline. The receptors shown here come from a human donor with classical Hodgkin lymphoma.

This clone was seen repeatedly, ten times or more. V usage is TRBV4-3 and J usage is TRBJ2-1, with unresolved D. The CDR3 has 14 amino acids. V shed 0 bases and J shed 5 bases, with 8 bases lying between them. Per germline, CDR1 LGHNA and CDR2 YSLEER. The CDR3 is CASSQEVSNNEQFF. The CDR3 nucleotides read TGCGCCAGCAGCCAAGAGGTATCCAACAATGAGCAGTTCTTC.

Comments on this clone: One end of the junction fails to match germline, which may point to a read error. This sequence joins TRBV19 and TRBJ2-7; D might be TRBD1 (5 bases). This CDR3 has 13 amino acids. Germline V gene data show CDR1 as LNHDA and CDR2 as SQIVND (reference sequence). In DNA form, the CDR3 reads TGTACCAGTAGCAGGGTATCGGACTACGAGCAGTACTTC. This translates into CTSSRVSDYEQYF.

The chain links TRBV5-1 to TRBJ2-4, with TRBD1 identical over 8 bases. The CDR3 totals 16 residues. Trimming took 4 bases from V and 7 from J; bases not matched to a gene: 13. From germline, CDR1 is SGHRS and CDR2 YFSETQ. The CDR3 here is CASSLGTGAPTNIQYF. As DNA, the CDR3 is TGCGCCAGCAGCCTCGGGACAGGTGCCCCAACTAACATTCAGTACTTC.

The chain carries TRBV11-3 and TRBJ2-1; 12 bases line up with TRBD2. The CDR3 has 15 amino acids. Germline lookup yields CDR1 SGHNT and CDR2 YENEEA. The junction had 6 bases not matched to a gene; V was cut back by 5 bases and J by 7 bases. The CDR3 reads CASSLLTSGRNEQFF. CDR3 coding DNA: TGTGCCAGCAGCCTACTCACTAGCGGGAGGAATGAGCAGTTCTTC.

The chain links TRBV7-9 to TRBJ1-4; D is unresolved. V was shortened by 3 bases and J by 5 bases, with 10 bases between the two germline ends. This CDR3 contains 14 residues. From germline, CDR1 is SEHNR and CDR2 FQNEAQ (reference sequence). CDR3 nucleotides: TGTGCCAGCAGCTTCGGCGGAGGGAATGAAAAACTGTTTTTT. Its protein is CASSFGGGNEKLFF.

The rearrangement joins TRBV5-8 to TRBJ2-7; the D is unclear. In germline, CDR1 is SGHTS, CDR2 YDEGEE. Trimming removed 5 bases from V and 2 bases from J, with 5 bases in between. This CDR3 comprises 11 residues. The CDR3 here is CASSLTYEQYF. DNA of the CDR3: TGTGCCAGCAGTCTCACCTACGAGCAGTACTTC.

This clone occurred a few times. The rearrangement links TRBV2 to TRBJ1-2, with D maybe TRBD1 (6 bases). Trimming left V 8 bases short and J 3 bases short, with 10 bases between. Looked up from germline, CDR1 is SNHLY and CDR2 is FYNNEI. The CDR3 spans 12 residues. DNA of the CDR3: TGTGCCAGCCGAAACAGGGACTATGGCTACACCTTC. It translates to CASRNRDYGYTF.

The chain combines TRBV11-3 with TRBJ1-2; D is uncertain. CDR1 is SGHNT and CDR2 is YENEEA in the germline V gene. Trimming removed 0 bases from V and 5 bases from J, with 4 bases in between. This CDR3 spans 12 amino acids. CDR3 in amino acids: CASSLEGYGYTF. The DNA of the CDR3 is TGTGCCAGCAGCTTAGAGGGGTATGGCTACACCTTC.

The chain joins TRBV7-8 to TRBJ2-7; D unresolved. The V gene's germline CDR1 is SGHVS and CDR2 FQNEAQ. V lost 5 bases, J lost 6 bases, and 14 bases lay in between. The CDR3 is 13 residues long. CDR3 nucleotide sequence: TGTGCCAGCAGCCCGCCACTGGCTACCGAGCAGTACTTC. As protein: CASSPPLATEQYF.

The rearrangement uses TRBV18 and TRBJ1-4; D is ambiguous. There are 16 residues in the CDR3. Germline CDR1 reads KGHSH; CDR2 reads LQKENI. Trimming stripped 4 bases from V and 1 base from J, with 13 bases between. The CDR3 bases are TGTGCCAGCTCACTCAACCCAACTGGAACTAATGAAAAACTGTTTTTT. Residues: CASSLNPTGTNEKLFF. Together with reference TRBV18 and TRBJ1-4, the CDR3 gives the full variable domain: NAGVMQNPRHLVRRRGQEARLRCSPMKGHSHVYWYRQLPEEGLKFMVYLQKENIIDESGMPKERFSAEFPKEGPSILRIQQVVRGDSAAYFCASSLNPTGTNEKLFFGSGTQLSVL.

The gene calls are TRBV4-1 and TRBJ2-1; 14 nucleotides align to TRBD2. Germline V gene lookup returns CDR1 MGHRA and CDR2 YSYEKL. The J segment lost 6 bases and the V segment lost 0 bases, leaving 7 bases of the junction unmatched. The CDR3 is 18 amino acids. Written as DNA, the CDR3 is TGCGCCAGCAGCCAAGATAAAGAGACTAGCGGGAGGGCCAATGAGCAGTTCTTC. This codes for CASSQDKETSGRANEQFF.

The CDR3 region is CASSLGRYQETQYF. DNA of the CDR3: TGTGCCAGCAGTTTAGGTCGGTACCAAGAGACCCAGTACTTC. This chain joins TRBV28 and TRBJ2-5; D gene unclear. CDR3 length: 14 residues. Germline lookup yields CDR1 MDHEN and CDR2 SYDVKM. V lost 2 bases and J lost 0, with 7 bases in between.

This clone has more than one count but fewer than ten. The chain recombines TRBV13 with TRBJ2-5; TRBD1 matches at 7 bases. Germline V CDR1 and CDR2: PRHDT, FYEKMQ (reference sequence). With V trimmed by 5 bases and J by 2 bases, 8 bases remained unmatched. There are 15 residues in the CDR3. Here the CDR3 DNA reads TGTGCCAGCAGCCTAATAGACAGGGAGCAAGAGACCCAGTACTTC. The encoded protein is CASSLIDREQETQYF.

This clone has only a few counts. The chain carries TRBV13 and TRBJ2-5; a weak D match, TRBD2 (6 bases). CDR1 and CDR2 from the germline V gene are PRHDT and FYEKMQ (reference sequence). CDR3 length equals 15 residues. V was shortened by 0 bases and J by 5 bases, with 13 bases between the two germline ends. This CDR3 is CASSLGGGGGETQYF. CDR3 bases: TGTGCCAGCAGCTTAGGTGGGGGAGGCGGCGAGACCCAGTACTTC.

The rearrangement uses TRBV10-3 and TRBJ1-1; D not resolved. Trimming pared 4 bases from V and 4 bases from J, leaving 19 bases between. The CDR3 is 16 amino acids. Germline V lookup: CDR1 ENHRY, CDR2 SYGVKD. CDR3 residues: CAISGRADSQVTEAFF. CDR3 sequence (DNA): TGTGCCATCAGTGGCCGGGCGGACTCTCAGGTCACTGAAGCTTTCTTT.

J is TRBJ2-7 and V is TRBV27, with 8 bases fitting TRBD1. The CDR3 loop spans 15 amino acids. Unmatched junction bases numbered 12, after V lost 4 bases and J lost 7 bases. Germline V lookup: CDR1 MNHEY, CDR2 SMNVEV (reference sequence). The CDR3 sequence: CASSSPGQGAGEQYF. CDR3 DNA sequence: TGTGCCAGCAGTTCGCCAGGGCAGGGGGCAGGGGAGCAGTACTTC.

J is TRBJ2-1 and V is TRBV29-1; D call uncertain. Germline lookup yields CDR1 SQVTM and CDR2 ANQGSEA. Trimming removed 6 bases at V and 4 bases at J, with 22 bases between. CDR3 length equals 16 residues. CDR3 DNA: TGCAGCGTGAGACCCATGCAGGCCTTGGAATACAATGAGCAGTTCTTC. Amino acid sequence: CSVRPMQALEYNEQFF.

This chain links TRBV19 with TRBJ2-4; TRBD2 aligns across 7 bases. The CDR3 is made up of 15 amino acids. Germline values: CDR1 LNHDA, CDR2 SQIVND (reference sequence). Unmatched junction bases numbered 5, after V lost 6 bases and J lost 0 bases. The CDR3: CASSPSGVAKNIQYF. In DNA, the CDR3 is TGTGCCAGTAGCCCTAGCGGAGTAGCCAAAAACATTCAGTACTTC.

V usage is TRBV4-3 and J usage is TRBJ2-2; 11 positions match TRBD2. This CDR3 has 16 amino acids. Trimming cost V 2 bases and J 5 bases; bases outside gene matches: 4. Germline assignment: CDR1 LGHNA and CDR2 YSLEER. CDR3 sequence (DNA): TGCGCCAGCAGCCAAATTAGCGGGAGGGCTACCGGGGAGCTGTTTTTT. Its protein product is CASSQISGRATGELFF.

The chain has TRBV19 and TRBJ2-7, with 8 bases identical to TRBD2. CDR1 and CDR2 (germline): LNHDA, SQIVND (reference sequence). With 4 bases clipped from V and 0 bases from J, the junction kept 11 bases outside the gene matches. The CDR3 contains 17 residues. The CDR3 region has the DNA TGTGCCAGTAGTACCCTGATGGATAGCGGGGCCTCCTACGAGCAGTACTTC. Its protein product is CASSTLMDSGASYEQYF.

The gene calls are TRBV5-5 and TRBJ2-7; 13 bases are shared with TRBD2. Looked up from germline, CDR1 is SGHKS and CDR2 is YYEKEE (reference sequence). The CDR3 loop spans 18 amino acids. V lost 2 bases, J lost 3 bases, and 11 bases stayed unmatched. The CDR3 region is CASSFTPGTSGIVYEQYF. Here the CDR3 DNA reads TGTGCCAGCAGCTTCACCCCGGGGACTAGCGGGATTGTCTACGAGCAGTACTTC.

The chain employs TRBV10-3 and TRBJ1-2, with D perhaps matching TRBD1 (6 bases). From germline, CDR1 is ENHRY and CDR2 SYGVKD. Trimming took off 11 bases at V and 4 bases at J, with 17 bases between the two ends. The CDR3 covers 13 residues. The CDR3 protein is CAAWAGVGYGYTF. The CDR3 DNA sequence: TGTGCCGCTTGGGCAGGGGTGGGCTATGGCTACACCTTC.

This clone is judged large. The sample carries other DNA sequences with the same CDR3. This sequence joins TRBV5-1 and TRBJ1-5; D possibly corresponds to TRBD1 (6 bases). V was cut by 2 bases and J by 5 bases, with 8 bases left in between. Germline CDR1 is SGHRS and CDR2 is YFSETQ. CDR3 length: 13 amino acids. The CDR3 protein is CASSFEGDQPQHF. For the CDR3, the DNA is TGCGCCAGCAGCTTCGAGGGGGATCAGCCCCAGCATTTT.

This chain joins TRBV5-1 and TRBJ2-5; D not resolved. Germline CDR1 reads SGHRS; CDR2 reads YFSETQ. The CDR3 runs to 15 residues. The germline V and J ends were trimmed by 6 bases and 1 base, with 16 bases remaining between them. In nucleotides, the CDR3 is TGCGCCAGCACGCGCGGTAGGCAGCCCCAAGAGACCCAGTACTTC. Amino acid sequence: CASTRGRQPQETQYF.

V usage is TRBV4-3 and J usage is TRBJ2-1; the D gene is possibly TRBD2 (6 bases). The CDR3 has 15 amino acids. Germline V lookup: CDR1 LGHNA, CDR2 YSLEER. The V end was cut by 1 base, the J end by 8 bases, with 15 bases between. The CDR3 nucleotides read TGCGCCAGCAGCCAAGGGAGGGCCCCTTTGGATGAGCAGTTCTTC. Translating it yields CASSQGRAPLDEQFF.

This clone has a handful of counts. The chain uses TRBV9 and TRBJ2-5; 9 bases map to TRBD1. The V gene end was trimmed by 0 bases and the J gene end by 1 base; junction bases not matched to a gene: 10. The CDR3 runs to 18 residues. Germline CDR1 reads SGDLS; CDR2 reads YYNGEE. The CDR3 DNA reads as TGTGCCAGCAGCGTAGCCGGACAGGGGACGCTTTCCCAAGAGACCCAGTACTTC. As protein: CASSVAGQGTLSQETQYF.